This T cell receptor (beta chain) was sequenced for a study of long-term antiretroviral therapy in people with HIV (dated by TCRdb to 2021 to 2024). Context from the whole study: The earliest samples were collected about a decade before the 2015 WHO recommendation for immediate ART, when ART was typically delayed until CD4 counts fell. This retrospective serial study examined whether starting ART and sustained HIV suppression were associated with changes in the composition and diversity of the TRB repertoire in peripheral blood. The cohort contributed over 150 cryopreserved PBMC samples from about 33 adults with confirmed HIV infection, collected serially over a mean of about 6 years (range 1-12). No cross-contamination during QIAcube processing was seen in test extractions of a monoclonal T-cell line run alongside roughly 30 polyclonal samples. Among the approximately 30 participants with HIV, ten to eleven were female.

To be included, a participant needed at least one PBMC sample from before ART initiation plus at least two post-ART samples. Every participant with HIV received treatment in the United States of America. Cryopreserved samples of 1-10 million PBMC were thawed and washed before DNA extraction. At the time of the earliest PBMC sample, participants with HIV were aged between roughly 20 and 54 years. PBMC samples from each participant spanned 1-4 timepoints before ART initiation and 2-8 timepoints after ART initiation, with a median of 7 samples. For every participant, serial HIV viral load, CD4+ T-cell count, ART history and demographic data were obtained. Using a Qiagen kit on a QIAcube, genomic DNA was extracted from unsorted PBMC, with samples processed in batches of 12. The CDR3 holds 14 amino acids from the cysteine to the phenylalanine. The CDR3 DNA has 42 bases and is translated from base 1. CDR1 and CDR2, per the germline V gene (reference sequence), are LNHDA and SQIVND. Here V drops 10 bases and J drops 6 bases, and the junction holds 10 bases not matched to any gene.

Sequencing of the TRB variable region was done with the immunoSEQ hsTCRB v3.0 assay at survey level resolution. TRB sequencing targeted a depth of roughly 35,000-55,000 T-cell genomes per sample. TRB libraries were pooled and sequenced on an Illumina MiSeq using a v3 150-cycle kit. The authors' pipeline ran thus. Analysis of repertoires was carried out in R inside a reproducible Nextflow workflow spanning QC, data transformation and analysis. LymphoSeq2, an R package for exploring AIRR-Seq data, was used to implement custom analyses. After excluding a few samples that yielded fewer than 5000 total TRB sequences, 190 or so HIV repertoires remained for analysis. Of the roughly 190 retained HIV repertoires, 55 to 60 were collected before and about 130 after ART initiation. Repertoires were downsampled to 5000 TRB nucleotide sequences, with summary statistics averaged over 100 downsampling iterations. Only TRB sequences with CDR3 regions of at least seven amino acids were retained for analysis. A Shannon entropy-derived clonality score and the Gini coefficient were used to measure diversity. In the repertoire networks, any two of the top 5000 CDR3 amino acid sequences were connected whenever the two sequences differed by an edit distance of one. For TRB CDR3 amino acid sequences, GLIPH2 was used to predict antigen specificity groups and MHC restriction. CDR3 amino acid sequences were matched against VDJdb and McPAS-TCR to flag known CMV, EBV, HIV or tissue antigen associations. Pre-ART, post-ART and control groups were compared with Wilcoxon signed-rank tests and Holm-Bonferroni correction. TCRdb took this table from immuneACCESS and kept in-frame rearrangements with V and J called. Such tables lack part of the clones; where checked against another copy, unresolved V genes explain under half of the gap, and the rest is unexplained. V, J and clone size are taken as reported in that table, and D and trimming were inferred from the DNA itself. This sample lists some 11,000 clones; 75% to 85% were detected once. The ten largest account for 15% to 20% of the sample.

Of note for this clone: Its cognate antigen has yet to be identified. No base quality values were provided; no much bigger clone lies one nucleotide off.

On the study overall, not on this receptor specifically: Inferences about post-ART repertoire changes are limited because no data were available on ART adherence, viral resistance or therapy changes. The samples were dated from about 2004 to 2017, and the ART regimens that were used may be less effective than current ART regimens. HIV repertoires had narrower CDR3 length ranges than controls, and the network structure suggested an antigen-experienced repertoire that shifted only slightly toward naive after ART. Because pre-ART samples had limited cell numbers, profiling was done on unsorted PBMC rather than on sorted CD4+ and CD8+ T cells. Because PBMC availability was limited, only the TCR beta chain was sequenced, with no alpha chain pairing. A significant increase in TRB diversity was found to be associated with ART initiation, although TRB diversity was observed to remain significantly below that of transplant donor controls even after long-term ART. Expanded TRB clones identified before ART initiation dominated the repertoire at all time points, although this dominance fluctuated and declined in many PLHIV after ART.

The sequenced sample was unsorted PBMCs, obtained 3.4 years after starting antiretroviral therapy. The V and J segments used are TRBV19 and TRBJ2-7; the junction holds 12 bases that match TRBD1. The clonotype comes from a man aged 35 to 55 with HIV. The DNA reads TGTGCCACCTCCTGGGGGACAGGGGGCCTCGAGCAGTACTTC. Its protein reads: CATSWGTGGLEQYF.